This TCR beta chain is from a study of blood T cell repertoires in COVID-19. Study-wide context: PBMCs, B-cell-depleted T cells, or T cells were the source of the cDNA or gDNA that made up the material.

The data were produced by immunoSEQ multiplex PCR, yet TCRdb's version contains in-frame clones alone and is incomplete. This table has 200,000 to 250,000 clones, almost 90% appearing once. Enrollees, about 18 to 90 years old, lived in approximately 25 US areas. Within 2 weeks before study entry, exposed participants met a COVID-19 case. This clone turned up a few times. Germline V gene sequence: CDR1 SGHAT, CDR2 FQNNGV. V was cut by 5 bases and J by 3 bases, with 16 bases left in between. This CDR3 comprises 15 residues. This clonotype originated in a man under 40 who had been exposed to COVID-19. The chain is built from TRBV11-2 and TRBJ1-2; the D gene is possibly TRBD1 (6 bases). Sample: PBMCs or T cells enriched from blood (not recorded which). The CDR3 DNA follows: TGTGCCAGCAGCCCGACACCAGGGGACCACTATGGCTACACCTTC. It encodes CASSPTPGDHYGYTF.